This TCR beta chain was identified in a study of early stage breast cancer tumors. Study-wide points: Commonly generated sequences made up most enriched TCRB sequences shared between patients. Bulk DNA sequencing of unsorted cells missed chain pairing and markers. Tumor and normal breast were distinguished via blood comparison in 14 of 16 patients.

Comments on this clone: Its antigen is unknown.

Only in-frame clones appear in the TCRdb table, and some are missing; sequencing was by immunoSEQ multiplex PCR. This table has around 51,000 clones, approximately 78% appearing once. The CDR3 extends over 17 amino acids. Germline V gives CDR1 MGHRA, CDR2 YSYEKL. V shed 2 bases, J shed 3 bases, and the junction held 10 bases outside the gene matches. The V call is TRBV4-1, the J call TRBJ2-1; 7 bases agree with TRBD2. Sequencing input: blood. The TCR originated in a middle-aged person with breast cancer. The DNA of the CDR3 is TGCGCCAGCAGCCAATTCATCGGAACTAGCGACTACAATGAGCAGTTCTTC. Translated, it gives CASSQFIGTSDYNEQFF.